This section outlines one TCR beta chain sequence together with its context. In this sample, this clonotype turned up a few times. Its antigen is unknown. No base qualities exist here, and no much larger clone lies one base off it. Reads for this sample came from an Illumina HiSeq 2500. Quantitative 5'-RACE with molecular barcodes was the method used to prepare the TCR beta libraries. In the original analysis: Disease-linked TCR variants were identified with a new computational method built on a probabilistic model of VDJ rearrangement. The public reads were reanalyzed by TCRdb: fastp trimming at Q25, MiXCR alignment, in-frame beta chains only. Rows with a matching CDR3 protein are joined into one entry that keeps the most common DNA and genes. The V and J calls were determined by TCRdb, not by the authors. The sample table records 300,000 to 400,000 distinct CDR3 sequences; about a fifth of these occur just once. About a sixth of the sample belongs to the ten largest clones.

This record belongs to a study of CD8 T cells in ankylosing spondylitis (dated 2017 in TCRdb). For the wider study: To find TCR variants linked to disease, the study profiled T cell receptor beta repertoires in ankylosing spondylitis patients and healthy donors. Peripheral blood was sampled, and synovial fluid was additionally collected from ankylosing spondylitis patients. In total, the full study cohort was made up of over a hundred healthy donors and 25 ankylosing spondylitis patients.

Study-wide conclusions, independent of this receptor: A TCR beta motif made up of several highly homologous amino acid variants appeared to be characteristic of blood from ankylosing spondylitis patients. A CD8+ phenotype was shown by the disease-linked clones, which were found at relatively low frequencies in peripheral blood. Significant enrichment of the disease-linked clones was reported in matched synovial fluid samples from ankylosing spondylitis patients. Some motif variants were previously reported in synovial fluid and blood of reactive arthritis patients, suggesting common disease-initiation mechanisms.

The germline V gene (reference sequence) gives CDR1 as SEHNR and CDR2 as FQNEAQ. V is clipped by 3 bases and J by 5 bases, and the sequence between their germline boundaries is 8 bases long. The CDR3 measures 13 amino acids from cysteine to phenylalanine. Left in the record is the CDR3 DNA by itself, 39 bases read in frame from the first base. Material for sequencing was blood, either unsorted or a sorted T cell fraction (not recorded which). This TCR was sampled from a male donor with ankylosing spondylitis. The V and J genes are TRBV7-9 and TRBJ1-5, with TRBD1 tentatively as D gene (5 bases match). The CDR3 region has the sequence CASSFQGDQPQHF. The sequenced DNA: TGTGCCAGCAGCTTCCAAGGGGATCAGCCCCAGCATTTT. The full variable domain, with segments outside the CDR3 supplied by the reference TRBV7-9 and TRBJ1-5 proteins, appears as DTGVSQNPRHKITKRGQNVTFRCDPISEHNRLYWYRQTLGQGPEFLTYFQNEAQLEKSRLLSDRFSAERPKGSFSTLEIQRTEQGDSAMYLCASSFQGDQPQHFGDGTRLSIL.